A single sample is the source of the 14 T cell receptor beta chains below, sequenced in a study of naive and memory T cell subsets. Their antigens remain unidentified. Regarding the study as a whole: Naive repertoires, especially CD8, held a few larger clonotypes, possibly memory cells re-expressing CD45RA.

An equimolar mix of two oligonucleotides served as the beta constant-region primer for TRBC1 and TRBC2. The ligated cDNA underwent four PCR rounds using SP2 and nested alpha and beta constant-region primers. One entry per CDR3 protein results from TCRdb running MiXCR on the UMI-ligation and nested PCR reads. This sample has about 150,000 distinct CDR3 sequences, with roughly 22% found just once. Sequencing input: naive CD4+ T cells from blood. These receptors originate from a human donor in good health.

This clonotype was seen only a few times. V usage is TRBV20-1 and J usage is TRBJ2-1, with 9 bases lining up with TRBD1. Germline values: CDR1 DFQATT, CDR2 SNEGSKA (reference sequence). The CDR3 runs 13 residues. V lost 6 bases to trimming and J lost 8 bases; unmatched junction nucleotides: 8. CDR3 loop: CSATGQGGDEQFF. The CDR3 nucleotides are TGCAGTGCGACGGGACAGGGTGGGGATGAGCAGTTCTTC.

This chain uses TRBV2 with TRBJ2-1; 11 bases are shared with TRBD2. This CDR3 region has 14 residues. With V trimmed by 7 bases and J by 7 bases, 6 bases remained unmatched. Germline assignment: CDR1 SNHLY and CDR2 FYNNEI. This CDR3 reads CASNLRTSGNEQFF. The CDR3 coding sequence is TGTGCCAGCAACCTCCGGACTAGCGGGAATGAGCAGTTCTTC.

This clonotype was seen more than once but under ten times. This chain uses TRBV7-9 with TRBJ2-5; TRBD2 matches 8 bases. The CDR3 contains 12 residues. Germline values: CDR1 SEHNR, CDR2 FQNEAQ (reference sequence). With V trimmed by 4 bases and J by 9 bases, 4 bases remained unmatched. Written as DNA, the CDR3 is TGTGCCAGCAGCTCAGTAGCGGGGCCCCAGTACTTC. This gives the protein CASSSVAGPQYF.

The CDR3 nucleotides are TGTGCCATCAGTTTCGCGGACAAAGGTGAAGAGACCCAGTACTTC. Residues: CAISFADKGEETQYF. The V and J genes are TRBV10-3 and TRBJ2-5, with a weak D call TRBD1 (5 bases). The CDR3 runs 15 residues. V dropped 5 bases and J dropped 3 bases, with 16 bases sitting between them. The germline gives CDR1 ENHRY, CDR2 SYGVKD.

This sequence joins TRBV11-2 and TRBJ2-1; 12 positions agree with TRBD2. Germline loops: CDR1 SGHAT, CDR2 FQNNGV. The V segment lost 4 bases and the J segment 4 bases; nucleotides outside the gene matches: 5. This CDR3 spans 16 amino acids. CDR3 DNA sequence: TGTGCCAGCAGCTCTCGGACTAGCGGGACTTACAATGAGCAGTTCTTC. Translation: CASSSRTSGTYNEQFF.

The chain has TRBV12-3 or TRBV12-4 and TRBJ2-2; D possibly matches TRBD1 or TRBD2 (5 bases each). The V end lost 6 bases, the J end lost 1 base, and 9 bases lay between the germline ends. This CDR3 region has 14 residues. CDR3 residues: CASSWDGNTGELFF. CDR3 nucleotides: TGTGCCAGCAGCTGGGACGGGAACACCGGGGAGCTGTTTTTT.

The sample holds many counts of this clonotype. The J gene is TRBJ2-3, the V gene TRBV29-1, with 11 bases that match TRBD2. Germline V gene data show CDR1 as SQVTM and CDR2 as ANQGSEA. The CDR3 spans 14 residues. With V trimmed by 8 bases and J by 3 bases, 7 bases remained unmatched. CDR3 DNA: TGCAGCTACCGGACTAGCGGGTCAACAGATACGCAGTATTTT. This sequence encodes CSYRTSGSTDTQYF.

The V call is TRBV20-1, the J call TRBJ1-1; unclear D gene. V dropped 2 bases and J dropped 7 bases, with 14 bases sitting between them. Germline values: CDR1 DFQATT, CDR2 SNEGSKA (reference sequence). The CDR3 length is 13 residues. The CDR3 DNA is TGCAGTGCTAGACTAAATACGGCGGGTGAAGCTTTCTTT. Its protein product is CSARLNTAGEAFF.

This clonotype was observed many times. V gene TRBV7-9 combines with J gene TRBJ2-1; D is unclear. There are 16 residues in the CDR3. Trimming stripped 5 bases from V and 0 bases from J, with 14 bases between. Germline loops: CDR1 SEHNR, CDR2 FQNEAQ (reference sequence). The CDR3 region has the DNA TGTGCCAGCAGCCAGGAGCGAATCTACTCCTACAATGAGCAGTTCTTC. It yields the protein CASSQERIYSYNEQFF.

Here the CDR3 DNA reads TGTGCCAGCAGCTTAGTCACCAGCTTGAACACTGAAGCTTTCTTT. This encodes CASSLVTSLNTEAFF. This chain links TRBV11-2 with TRBJ1-1; D unresolved. Deletions cut 1 base from V and 0 bases from J, with 9 bases between. Germline V gene sequence: CDR1 SGHAT, CDR2 FQNNGV. The CDR3 contains 15 residues.

V gene TRBV6-5 combines with J gene TRBJ1-6; D perhaps matches TRBD1 (5 bases). This CDR3 comprises 13 residues. Germline V gene sequence: CDR1 MNHEY, CDR2 SVGAGI. V gave up 7 bases and J gave up 5 bases, with 9 bases separating them. The CDR3 spells CASTLTDNSPLHF. In DNA form, the CDR3 reads TGTGCCAGCACTCTGACAGATAATTCACCCCTCCACTTT.

This clonotype was counted only a few times. The chain combines TRBV6-5 with TRBJ2-3; 8 nucleotides line up with TRBD1. This CDR3 is 15 amino acids long. Germline CDR1 reads MNHEY; CDR2 reads SVGAGI. V dropped 6 bases and J dropped 5; count of bases not matched to a gene: 10. For the CDR3, the DNA is TGTGCCAGCAGGATGGACAGGGAGAGGGGAGATACGCAGTATTTT. Residues: CASRMDRERGDTQYF.

This sequence joins TRBV5-1 and TRBJ2-5; tentative D call: TRBD1 (5 bases). The V end was cut by 3 bases, the J end by 1 base, with 10 bases between. The length of the CDR3 is 14 residues. The germline V gene has CDR1 SGHRS and CDR2 YFSETQ. The CDR3 region is CASSSQVLQETQYF. The CDR3 coding sequence is TGCGCCAGCAGCTCACAGGTTCTCCAAGAGACCCAGTACTTC.

V is TRBV5-4 and J is TRBJ2-3, with 7 bases aligning to TRBD2. The CDR3 sequence is 14 residues long. Germline CDR1 reads SGHNT; CDR2 reads YYREEE (reference sequence). Trimming took 0 bases from V and 4 from J; bases not matched to a gene: 2. The CDR3 spells CASSLGLAADTQYF. In DNA, the CDR3 is TGTGCCAGCAGCTTGGGACTAGCCGCAGATACGCAGTATTTT.